This is a list of T cell receptor beta chains from one sample in a study of tumor-infiltrating lymphocytes in oesophageal squamous cell carcinoma. TCRdb processed the PCR reads anew with MiXCR; each CDR3 protein has one entry. The data contain more than 9,500 distinct CDR3 sequences, roughly 54% of them singletons. The sequencing input was esophageal tumor tissue. The receptors originated from a male donor with esophageal squamous cell carcinoma. Both conserved end residues are part of each CDR3.

V: TRBV28; J: TRBJ1-2; CDR3: CASSRERYTF
V: TRBV11-2; J: TRBJ2-3; CDR3: CASSLGGAGQGTDTQYF
V: TRBV10-2; J: TRBJ2-3; CDR3: CASESSGGANTQYF
V: TRBV10-3; J: TRBJ2-7; CDR3: CAISASDRGFEQYF
V: TRBV3-1; J: TRBJ2-3; CDR3: CASSQWGEGTDTQYF
V: TRBV11-3; J: TRBJ2-5; CDR3: CASSQGTSDQETQYF
V: TRBV7-9; J: TRBJ2-1; CDR3: CASSSANEQFF
V: TRBV6-6; J: -; CDR3: CASSRSRTSGRPFSYEQYF
V: TRBV11-1; J: TRBJ2-3; CDR3: CASSLAGLAGGAADTQYF
V: TRBV12-3/TRBV12-4; J: TRBJ1-5; CDR3: CASSLALRSNQPQHF
V: TRBV7-3; J: -; CDR3: CASSSGERQFF
V: TRBV28; J: -; CDR3: CASRQGGTNYGYTF
V: TRBV11-2; J: TRBJ2-2; CDR3: CASSLIRQGRFTGELFF
V: TRBV7-2; J: -; CDR3: CASSLSRPAGEQFF
V: TRBV7-6; J: TRBJ2-1; CDR3: CASSLADGNEQFF
V: TRBV10-2; J: TRBJ2-7; CDR3: CASIPARRPRAPREEQYF
V: TRBV6-6; J: -; CDR3: CASSYSGTVLEQFF
V: TRBV7-6; J: -; CDR3: CASSFGGTGTPRTQYF
V: TRBV7-8; J: TRBJ2-5; CDR3: CASSLVGETQYF
V: TRBV7-2; J: TRBJ2-1; CDR3: CASSLGGMGQFF
V: TRBV7-3; J: -; CDR3: CASSLTPTGSQETQYF
V: TRBV20-1; J: TRBJ1-6; CDR3: CSASGRKASYEQYF
V: TRBV12-3/TRBV12-4; J: -; CDR3: CASSSRRTSDSSYEQYF
V: TRBV7-2; J: TRBJ2-3; CDR3: CASSQRSERDTQYF